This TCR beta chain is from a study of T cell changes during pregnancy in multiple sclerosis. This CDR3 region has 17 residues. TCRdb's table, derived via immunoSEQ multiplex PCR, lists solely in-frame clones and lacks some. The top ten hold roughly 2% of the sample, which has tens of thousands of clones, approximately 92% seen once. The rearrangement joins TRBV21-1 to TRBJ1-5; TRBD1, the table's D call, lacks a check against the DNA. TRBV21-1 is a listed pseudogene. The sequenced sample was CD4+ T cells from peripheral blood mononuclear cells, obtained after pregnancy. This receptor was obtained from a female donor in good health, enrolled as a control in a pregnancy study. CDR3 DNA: TGTGCCAGCAGCATACACAGGGGGTTTTATAGCAATCAGCCCCAGCATTTT. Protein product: CASSIHRGFYSNQPQHF.